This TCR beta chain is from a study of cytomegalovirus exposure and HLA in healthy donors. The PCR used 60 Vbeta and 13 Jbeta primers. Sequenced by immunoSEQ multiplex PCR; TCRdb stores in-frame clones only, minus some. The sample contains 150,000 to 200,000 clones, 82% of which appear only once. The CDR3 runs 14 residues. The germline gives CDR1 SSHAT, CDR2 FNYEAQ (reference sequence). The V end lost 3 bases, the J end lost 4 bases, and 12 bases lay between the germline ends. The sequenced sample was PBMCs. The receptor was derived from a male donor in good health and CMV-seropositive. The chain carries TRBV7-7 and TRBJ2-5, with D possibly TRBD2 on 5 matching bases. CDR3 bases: TGTGCCAGCAGCTTCGGAGGTGTTTCAGAGACCCAGTACTTC. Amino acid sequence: CASSFGGVSETQYF.